Shown below are 11 T cell receptor beta chains from a single sample sequenced in a study of T cells after yellow fever vaccination. TCRdb itself ran the 5' RACE reads through MiXCR, one entry per CDR3 protein. Altogether tens of thousands of distinct CDR3 sequences are present, about 6.6% being singletons, with the ten largest covering around 24%. The sample was CD8+ T cells not binding an NS4B(214-222) dextramer, sorted from PBMCs, taken around 45 days after the first yellow fever vaccination. The receptors were gathered from a man between 18 and 35 years old who received the YFV17D yellow fever vaccine.

This clonotype was recorded at least ten times. The chain carries TRBV4-1 and TRBJ1-4, with a possible D match to TRBD1 (5 bases). V was shortened by 7 bases and J by 5 bases, with 14 bases between the two germline ends. This CDR3 is built from 14 residues. CDR1 is MGHRA and CDR2 is YSYEKL in the germline V gene. The CDR3 bases are TGCGCCAGCACCCTCGGGGAGGGGAATGAAAAACTGTTTTTT. Translated: CASTLGEGNEKLFF.

The chain combines TRBV5-5 with TRBJ1-1; no definite D call. CDR3 length: 14 residues. From germline, CDR1 is SGHKS and CDR2 YYEKEE (reference sequence). Trimming cost V 0 bases and J 2 bases, with 8 bases left between them. The CDR3, as DNA: TGTGCCAGCAGCTTGGGAGGGTTTAACACTGAAGCTTTCTTT. This sequence encodes CASSLGGFNTEAFF.

This clonotype occurred many times. The V gene is TRBV24-1, the J gene TRBJ2-1, with 10 bases matching TRBD1. Germline CDR1 is KGHDR and CDR2 is SFDVKD. V shed 11 bases, J shed 5 bases, and the junction held 5 bases outside the gene matches. The CDR3 has 13 amino acids. The CDR3: CAIDRGPDNEQFF. The DNA of the CDR3 is TGTGCCATCGACAGGGGGCCGGACAATGAGCAGTTCTTC.

This chain's CDR3 is CASSLSSDSNQPQHF. The CDR3, as DNA: TGTGCCAGCAGTTTATCTAGTGATAGCAATCAGCCCCAGCATTTT. The chain links TRBV27 to TRBJ1-5; D is undetermined. This CDR3 comprises 15 residues. V was clipped by 0 bases and J by 0 bases, with 6 bases between them. Per the germline V gene, CDR1 is MNHEY and CDR2 is SMNVEV (reference sequence).

Only a few counts were recorded for this clonotype. The V call is TRBV5-6, the J call TRBJ2-2, with a tentative D call TRBD2 (6 bases). The germline gives CDR1 SGHDT, CDR2 YYEEEE. This CDR3 is 14 amino acids long. V shed 3 bases and J shed 7 bases, with 13 bases lying between them. In nucleotides, the CDR3 is TGTGCCAGCAGCTACGGGGGAACTTTCGGGGAGCTGTTTTTT. Its protein is CASSYGGTFGELFF. The full variable domain, in which reference TRBV5-6 and TRBJ2-2 provide the parts outside the CDR3, is DAGVTQSPTHLIKTRGQQVTLRCSPKSGHDTVSWYQQALGQGPQFIFQYYEEEERQRGNFPDRFSGHQFPNYSSELNVNALLLGDSALYLCASSYGGTFGELFFGEGSRLTVL.

This clonotype was observed at least ten times. The chain recombines TRBV5-1 with TRBJ1-1; 7 bases agree with TRBD1. V lost 2 bases, J lost 5 bases, and 6 bases stayed unmatched. The germline CDR1 and CDR2 sequences are SGHRS and YFSETQ. The CDR3 has 14 residues. The chain's CDR3 is CASSFTGDRTEAFF. For the CDR3, the DNA is TGCGCCAGCAGCTTTACAGGGGATCGAACTGAAGCTTTCTTT.

The gene calls are TRBV13 and TRBJ2-7; 9 nucleotides match TRBD1. The CDR3 contains 15 residues. The V and J ends lost 0 bases and 3 bases, in that order; junction bases with no gene match: 3. Germline CDR1 PRHDT, CDR2 FYEKMQ (reference sequence). This chain's CDR3 is CASSLGGQGSYEQYF. DNA for the CDR3: TGTGCCAGCAGCTTAGGGGGACAGGGAAGCTACGAGCAGTACTTC.

This clonotype was observed many times. The V call is TRBV24-1, the J call TRBJ2-7; 7 bases map to TRBD1. The CDR3 consists of 12 residues. V shed 8 bases, J shed 2 bases, and the junction held 2 bases outside the gene matches. In germline, CDR1 is KGHDR, CDR2 SFDVKD. The CDR3 sequence is CATNRGPYEQYV. In nucleotides, the CDR3 is TGTGCCACCAACAGGGGACCCTACGAGCAGTACGTC.

This clonotype has just a few counts. The chain couples TRBV7-3 to TRBJ2-1; TRBD2 matches at 10 bases. Germline V gene data show CDR1 as SGHTA and CDR2 as FQGTGA. The CDR3 runs 19 residues. Trimming at V came to 5 bases and at J to 7 bases, leaving 20 bases not matched to a gene. CDR3 coding DNA: TGTGCCAGCAGCCGCATCGGACTAGCGGATGACCCCGTAGAAAATGAGCAGTTCTTC. Protein: CASSRIGLADDPVENEQFF.

This clonotype came up many times. The CDR3 reads CASSFQTSGGPTGELFF. The DNA for the CDR3 is TGCGCCAGCAGCTTCCAGACTAGCGGGGGGCCCACCGGGGAGCTGTTTTTT. This chain joins TRBV5-1 and TRBJ2-2; 13 nucleotides align to TRBD2. Losses at the gene ends were 2 bases for V and 4 bases for J; bases not matched to a gene: 5. Germline V gene sequence: CDR1 SGHRS, CDR2 YFSETQ. The CDR3 runs to 17 residues.

This clonotype has a count of ten or more. The chain uses TRBV20-1 and TRBJ2-1; D is uncertain. From germline, CDR1 is DFQATT and CDR2 SNEGSKA (reference sequence). Trimming took 5 bases from V and 0 from J, leaving 8 bases between them. The CDR3 covers 13 residues. The CDR3 nucleotides are TGCAGTGCTTTGGCGGCCTCCTACAATGAGCAGTTCTTC. Translation: CSALAASYNEQFF.